Below, 22 T cell receptor beta chains from the same sample are listed, as sequenced in a study of T-cell reconstitution after alpha-beta-depleted transplantation in children. A TCRbeta library incorporating unique molecular identifiers was prepared. Each CDR3 protein gets one entry after TCRdb re-called the PCR reads with MiXCR. This table holds more than 450,000 distinct CDR3 sequences, around 19% found once. This specimen was PBMCs from the stem cell graft donor, taken from the stem cell graft. The receptors derive from a human donor who donated a stem cell graft to a child with acute lymphoblastic leukemia.

A few counts support this clonotype. The J gene is TRBJ2-7, the V gene TRBV20-1; D may correspond to TRBD1 or TRBD2 (5 bases each). Trimming left V 6 bases short and J 3 bases short, with 18 bases between. CDR1 and CDR2 (germline): DFQATT, SNEGSKA (reference sequence). This CDR3 region has 14 residues. CDR3 protein: CSAREPFQNYEQYF. In DNA form, the CDR3 reads TGCAGTGCCAGGGAGCCCTTCCAAAACTACGAGCAGTACTTC.

V gene TRBV7-9 combines with J gene TRBJ2-5, with no clear D. Trimming pared 0 bases from V and 2 bases from J, leaving 7 bases between. There are 14 residues in the CDR3. From germline, CDR1 is SEHNR and CDR2 FQNEAQ (reference sequence). CDR3 coding DNA: TGTGCCAGCAGCTTAGCGCAACAGCAAGAGACCCAGTACTTC. Protein sequence: CASSLAQQQETQYF.

This clonotype has just a few counts. The genes are TRBV5-1 and TRBJ1-1; D is undetermined. The CDR3 totals 15 residues. Germline lookup yields CDR1 SGHRS and CDR2 YFSETQ. V dropped 4 bases and J dropped 0 bases, with 13 bases sitting between them. CDR3 protein: CASSDGLGLNTEAFF. The CDR3 DNA sequence: TGCGCCAGCAGCGATGGTCTAGGCCTGAACACTGAAGCTTTCTTT.

CDR3 nucleotide sequence: TGCGCCAGCAGCTGGGCGGCGGGACGAGTCTACGAGCAGTACTTC. Translating gives CASSWAAGRVYEQYF. The chain combines TRBV5-1 with TRBJ2-7; a possible D gene is TRBD2 (6 bases). Per germline, CDR1 SGHRS and CDR2 YFSETQ. V was shortened by 3 bases and J by 3 bases, with 16 bases between the two germline ends. This CDR3 has 15 amino acids.

The V call is TRBV7-9, the J call TRBJ1-1; D gene uncertain. This CDR3 has 14 residues. Germline-derived CDR1 and CDR2 are SEHNR and FQNEAQ (reference sequence). The V and J ends lost 5 bases and 1 base respectively, with 11 bases between them. CDR3 loop: CASSIYRENTEAFF. CDR3 in DNA: TGTGCCAGCAGCATATATCGAGAGAACACTGAAGCTTTCTTT.

CDR3 loop: CASSQRTSWGNNEQFF. CDR3 DNA sequence: TGTGCCAGCAGCCAGCGGACTAGCTGGGGAAACAATGAGCAGTTCTTC. The chain joins TRBV3-1 to TRBJ2-1; TRBD2 aligns across 8 bases. The V gene end was trimmed by 3 bases and the J gene end by 5 bases; junction bases not matched to a gene: 9. Germline lookup yields CDR1 LGHDT and CDR2 YNNKEL (reference sequence). CDR3 length: 16 residues.

The genes are TRBV6-2 or TRBV6-3 and TRBJ1-4, with D perhaps TRBD1 (6 bases). Germline CDR1 is MNHEY and CDR2 is SVGEGT. V was cut by 8 bases and J by 6 bases, with 19 bases left in between. The CDR3 runs to 15 residues. CDR3 nucleotides: TGTGCCAGCGGCGACAGGCGCCCTCCAGATGAAAAACTGTTTTTT. Translating it yields CASGDRRPPDEKLFF.

CDR3 nucleotides: TGCGCCAGCAGCCAACCCCGGGACAGCCTGTACGAGCAGTACTTC. The encoded protein is CASSQPRDSLYEQYF. The chain couples TRBV4-1 to TRBJ2-7; 7 nucleotides match TRBD1. Germline values: CDR1 MGHRA, CDR2 YSYEKL. The J segment lost 4 bases and the V segment lost 2 bases, leaving 8 bases of the junction unmatched. There are 15 residues in the CDR3.

The V gene is TRBV7-9, the J gene TRBJ1-2; no reliable D call. The CDR3 length is 14 residues. Trimming stripped 1 base from V and 6 bases from J, with 12 bases between. CDR1 is SEHNR and CDR2 is FQNEAQ in the germline V gene (reference sequence). The CDR3 DNA sequence: TGTGCCAGCAGCTTAGAGGTGGTCAGGAATGGCTACACCTTC. Translation: CASSLEVVRNGYTF.

The CDR3: CASSQRVGDNEQFF. The CDR3 DNA reads TGTGCCAGCAGCCAACGCGTGGGAGACAATGAGCAGTTCTTC. V usage is TRBV14 and J usage is TRBJ2-1, with D tentatively TRBD2 (5 bases). This CDR3 has 14 residues. Germline V lookup: CDR1 SGHDN, CDR2 FVKESK. The V end lost 2 bases, the J end lost 5 bases, and 10 bases lay between the germline ends. Full variable domain (outside the CDR3, taken from reference TRBV14 and TRBJ2-1): EAGVTQFPSHSVIEKGQTVTLRCDPISGHDNLYWYRRVMGKEIKFLLHFVKESKQDESGMPNNRFLAERTGGTYSTLKVQPAELEDSGVYFCASSQRVGDNEQFFGPGTRLTVL.

The table lists this clonotype with many counts. The chain recombines TRBV2 with TRBJ2-5; no firm D call. Germline V CDR1 and CDR2: SNHLY, FYNNEI. This CDR3 has 13 amino acids. Between the trimmed V and J ends, which lost 3 bases and 5 bases, there was a span of 10 bases. The CDR3 bases are TGTGCCAGCAGTGAGGGTCCGAACGAGACCCAGTACTTC. Its translation: CASSEGPNETQYF.

In its sample, this clonotype was seen a few times. V usage is TRBV7-8 and J usage is TRBJ2-1; 9 bases are a match to TRBD2. Germline V gene lookup returns CDR1 SGHVS and CDR2 FQNEAQ. The CDR3 covers 14 residues. V lost 5 bases and J lost 8; bases outside the gene matches: 7. CDR3 sequence (DNA): TGTGCCAGCAGCCATAGCGGGAGAGGGGATGAGCAGTTCTTC. The encoded protein is CASSHSGRGDEQFF.

This clonotype was recorded a few times. The J gene is TRBJ2-5, the V gene TRBV9; D uncertain. The V gene lost 3 bases and the J gene lost 5 bases, with 14 bases spanning the gap. There are 14 residues in the CDR3. Germline lookup yields CDR1 SGDLS and CDR2 YYNGEE. The CDR3 reads CASSGGRAPETQYF. The DNA of the CDR3 is TGTGCCAGCAGCGGCGGTCGTGCTCCGGAGACCCAGTACTTC.

This clonotype was picked up a small number of times. The chain links TRBV13 to TRBJ1-6; 8 bases fit TRBD1. This CDR3 contains 15 residues. J was trimmed by 8 bases and V by 6 bases; bases with no gene match: 9. The V gene's germline CDR1 is PRHDT and CDR2 FYEKMQ (reference sequence). The CDR3: CASSPTRQGYSPLHF. For the CDR3, the DNA is TGTGCCAGCAGTCCCACCCGACAGGGGTATTCACCCCTCCACTTT.

This clonotype has just a few counts. The chain is built from TRBV5-1 and TRBJ1-1; D uncertain. The CDR3 totals 14 residues. Germline V CDR1 and CDR2: SGHRS, YFSETQ. The V gene lost 0 bases and the J gene lost 4 bases, with 10 bases spanning the gap. The CDR3 here is CASSLAGVSTEAFF. The DNA of the CDR3 is TGCGCCAGCAGCTTGGCCGGTGTAAGCACTGAAGCTTTCTTT.

Worth noting for this clonotype: The junction and the germline gene differ at one end; a read error may be behind it. The CDR3 reads CAGSLERSPDEQYF. The DNA for the CDR3 is TGTGCCGGCAGCTTAGAAAGGTCCCCCGACGAGCAGTACTTC. The rearrangement links TRBV7-8 to TRBJ2-7, with D unclear. Looked up from germline, CDR1 is SGHVS and CDR2 is FQNEAQ. The CDR3 loop spans 14 amino acids.

The chain is built from TRBV7-3 and TRBJ2-2, with 14 bases identical to TRBD2. The CDR3 contains 19 residues. The ends lost 1 base at V and 5 bases at J; junction bases unmatched: 9. Germline V gene data show CDR1 as SGHTA and CDR2 as FQGTGA. CDR3 sequence (DNA): TGTGCCAGCAGCTTAAGGGCTGGACTAGCGGGAGGTGGGACCGGGGAGCTGTTTTTT. Amino acids: CASSLRAGLAGGGTGELFF.

The CDR3 DNA sequence: TGTGCCATCAGTGTGGGACAGGGGTACAATGAGCAGTTCTTC. It encodes CAISVGQGYNEQFF. J is TRBJ2-1 and V is TRBV10-3; 10 bases line up with TRBD1. The CDR3 is 14 residues long. The V and J ends lost 4 bases and 4 bases, in that order; junction bases with no gene match: 1. CDR1 ENHRY and CDR2 SYGVKD come from the germline V gene.

This chain uses TRBV2 with TRBJ2-5; D not certain. This CDR3 region has 12 residues. Deletions cut 5 bases from V and 5 bases from J, with 9 bases between. CDR1 and CDR2 (germline): SNHLY, FYNNEI. CDR3 in DNA: TGTGCCAGCAGTTCTACTTGGGAGACCCAGTACTTC. Encoded protein: CASSSTWETQYF.

Only a few counts were recorded for this clonotype. V usage is TRBV5-1 and J usage is TRBJ2-7; 8 positions match TRBD2. V shed 2 bases, J shed 3 bases, and the junction held 4 bases outside the gene matches. Germline V gene sequence: CDR1 SGHRS, CDR2 YFSETQ. The length of the CDR3 is 14 residues. The CDR3 region is CASSLREGDYEQYF. As DNA, the CDR3 is TGCGCCAGCAGCTTACGGGAGGGAGACTACGAGCAGTACTTC.

This clonotype was picked up a small number of times. This chain connects TRBV5-1 to TRBJ2-7; D may be TRBD2 (6 bases). V was shortened by 2 bases and J by 1 base, with 10 bases between the two germline ends. The CDR3 consists of 14 residues. Germline V gene data show CDR1 as SGHRS and CDR2 as YFSETQ. The CDR3 sequence: CASSFRLASYEQYF. The DNA of the CDR3 is TGCGCCAGCAGCTTTAGGCTAGCGTCCTACGAGCAGTACTTC.

CDR3 residues: CAISDTSTNTEAFF. DNA of the CDR3: TGTGCCATCAGTGACACAAGCACGAACACTGAAGCTTTCTTT. The V call is TRBV10-3, the J call TRBJ1-1; D call uncertain. Per germline, CDR1 ENHRY and CDR2 SYGVKD. The CDR3 sequence is 14 residues long. V shed 3 bases and J shed 1 base, with 9 bases lying between them.